This entry concerns a single T cell receptor beta chain. Its antigen remains undetermined. No much larger clonotype is one base removed from it; base qualities were not supplied. The cohort comprised some 700 healthy bone marrow donors. At the time of sampling, all cohort members were nominally healthy, though unrecorded immune exposures were likely present. The donor was CMV seropositive and was included in the group of 250 to 300 seropositive cohort members. A peripheral blood sample was collected from each donor, and TCR beta sequencing was performed on peripheral blood mononuclear cells. The Qiagen DNeasy Blood Extraction Kit was used to extract genomic DNA from the blood cell samples. The library was built by means of the immunoSEQ multiplex PCR assay. A mixture of 60 forward primers for TCR Vbeta segments and 13 reverse primers for TCR Jbeta segments was used in the multiplex PCR. The CDR3 region of rearranged TCR beta genes was amplified from genomic DNA with a multiplex PCR assay. Amplified TCR beta libraries were sequenced as 87-base-pair reads on the Illumina HiSeq System. On the study's bioinformatics: A later analysis counted about 80 million unique TCR beta chains across the 650 to 700 repertoires, and 10 million to 11 million of these chains were shared by at least two donors. A nearest-neighbor algorithm error-corrected the raw reads and collapsed the reads into unique sequences, merging closely related sequences to remove PCR and sequencing errors. Alignment of CDR3 sequences to IMGT reference sequences was used to assign V, D and J gene segments. For a sequence to be retained, at least a six-nucleotide match to both a V gene segment and a J gene segment was required. A rearrangement was called productive if the CDR3 had no stop codons and remained in frame with V and J, and every other rearrangement was called non-productive. CDR3 was defined according to IMGT convention as the region running from the second conserved V-encoded cysteine to the conserved J-encoded phenylalanine. Sequences without an unambiguous match to a single V gene segment were excluded from the earlier analysis of about 600 of the donors. In an earlier analysis of a few hundred of the donors, V segments were called functional above 56.7% productive rearrangements and were called segregating when the between-donor standard deviation exceeded 5%. A statistical classification framework was built for diagnosing cytomegalovirus status from the catalog of TCR beta chain sequences. A later analysis assigned V and J genes by comparing TCR nucleotide sequences with IMGT/GENE-DB human TR gene sequences. Using the TCRdist pipeline, a later analysis assigned CDR3 sequences along with most-parsimonious VDJ recombination scenarios. A later analysis defined each TCR beta chain by its CDR3 amino acid sequence plus V-gene family, and excluded reads lacking a unique V-gene family. A later analysis removed over 500 highly shared, low-generation-probability nucleotide sequences to deal with suspected cross-contamination and a sequencing artifact. A later analysis calculated a clonal expansion index for each public chain from normalized within-repertoire ranks of inferred template counts. In a later analysis, generation probabilities were computed with a VDJ recombination model fitted to out-of-frame rearrangements, and the resulting probabilities were checked against IGoR. In a later analysis, TCR-TCR, TCR-HLA and TCR-CMV co-occurrence was scored with hypergeometric tests, and a repertoire-size bias correction was applied to TCR pairs. A later analysis estimated false discovery rates by permuting HLA or CMV assignments 20 times. In a later analysis, co-occurring TCRs were grouped using DBSCAN, with TCRdist sequence similarity added in when clustering inside HLA-allele-positive subsets. For co-occurrence clustering, repertoires with fewer than 30,000 or more than 120,000 public chains were excluded, along with roughly 5 repertoires with anomalous nucleotide sharing. This is the immuneACCESS table as TCRdb keeps it, with only in-frame sequences that have V and J called. A part of the clones is gone; compared with another copy, unresolved V genes explain less than half, and the rest is unexplained. V and J calls and clone size come straight from that table; D and trimming were deduced from the DNA. The sample profile shows around 170,000 clones; 60% to 85% of them were found once. The ten largest clonotypes hold about 3.1% of the sample.

There are 16 amino acids in the CDR3, from cysteine to phenylalanine inclusive. Of the read, only the CDR3 DNA is kept; its 48 bases are in frame from base 1. V ends up 4 bases short and J 4 bases short, with an unmatched junction base count of 8. According to the germline V gene, CDR1 reads SGHRS and CDR2 reads YFSETQ. This sample is part of a study of cytomegalovirus exposure and HLA in healthy donors (dated by TCRdb to the late 2010s). Study-wide context: An earlier analysis of under 600 of the donors reported roughly 270 Gb of sequence data and 117 million unique TCR beta sequences from about 179 million T cells. Donor age, sex, ethnicity and CMV serostatus were collected together with the repertoire data. All discovery cohort repertoires had been generated using a single sequencing platform. HLA typing covered class I and class II loci at four-digit resolution. An early release that covered fewer than 800 HLA-typed donors contained approximately 290 gigabases of sequencing data and tens of millions of unique TCR sequences. To predict cytomegalovirus infection status, the study brought together high-throughput TCR immunosequencing, statistical association of individual TCRs with disease status, and machine learning. Besides the first cohort of more than 650 subjects, a separate validation cohort made up of 120 different subjects was used. Rather than drawing on any new phenotypic data, the later analysis identified candidate immune exposures from TCR beta sequences and the way those sequences occurred across donors. Of the roughly 420 genotyped donors, less than 90% were placed in the genetic ancestry cluster associated with self-reported Caucasian donors. Because of strong linkage in the cohort, roughly five DR-DQ haplotypes were treated as single units for association and clustering. The number of donors typed differed by locus, with about 629-630 for A, B, C, DRB1 and DQB1, more than 500 for DQA1, 600 to 610 for DPA1, and some 450 for DPB1. The T cell repertoires of 670 or so subjects were profiled by immunosequencing and related to cytomegalovirus serostatus. The aim of the study was to test whether cataloging public T cell receptors could identify signatures of past pathogen exposure. A later genetic analysis took genome-wide SNP genotypes for about 65% of the 666 donors and used that subset as a discovery cohort. A later analysis re-analyzed previously published TCR beta repertoires from 650 to 800 donors and added high-resolution HLA genotyping to study TCR occurrence patterns. On average, roughly 200,000 unique TCR beta nucleotide sequences were sequenced per donor among a few hundred genotyped donors of the cohort, with 15% to 20% of those sequences being non-productive. To decide whether each TCR beta V gene segment behaved as functional or pseudogenic, an earlier analysis of some 600 of the donors relied on high-throughput TCR beta sequencing.

Broad study findings and their caveats: An earlier analysis of some 590 of the donors showed that most TCR beta V segments appeared in productive rearrangements either about 90% or about 30% of the time, which broadly matched IMGT annotations. Because some donors lacked HLA typing at each locus, the association tests relied only on the typed subset. The presence/absence analyses assumed that sequencing depth was roughly uniform across donors, and that assumption may not be true. In a later analysis, HLA-associated TCR beta chains showed more clonal expansion and lower generation probabilities than non-associated chains that were equally common. A later analysis associated some 17,000 TCR beta sequences with specific HLA alleles at a false discovery rate of 0.05. A further reported finding was that TCR beta sequences accurately predicted the HLA-A and HLA-B alleles for most subjects in the first cohort. When HLA alleles, especially DR and DQ, strongly co-occurred, TCR associations were difficult to assign to individual alleles. The cohort was sequenced for TCR beta chains only, and without alpha or paired-chain data the features that could be detected were limited. According to the authors, the approach could potentially be generalized to other disease states and immunological phenotypes. Because counts were too low, 15 or so rarely observed V segments, including chromosome 9 orphons, were excluded from the earlier analysis of around 590 of the donors. Correlated functional status among segregating V segments might reflect linkage disequilibrium, but an unknown experimental factor could not be ruled out. An association between a missense DCLRE1C variant and V-gene and J-gene trimming of TCR beta chains was found in a later genetic analysis and replicated in an independent cohort. A total of 164 TCR beta chains were listed by the study as associated with cytomegalovirus. Three of the identified cytomegalovirus-associated TCR beta chains were confirmed in vitro to be specific for cytomegalovirus antigens. A later analysis found that TCR association rates varied across HLA loci, with DRB1 alleles showing the most associated TCRs and HLA-C alleles the fewest. According to a later genetic analysis, donors in an Asian-associated ancestry cluster had fewer N-insertions in productive TCRs than the roughly 700-donor mean. Several of the top co-occurrence clusters appeared to be linked to parvovirus B19, influenza, CMV and Epstein-Barr virus, according to a later analysis. The 87-base-pair reads could not distinguish some IMGT-functional V segments, including TRBV6-2 and TRBV6-3, so those segments were excluded. Most TCR sequences were observed very rarely across donors, whereas some public TCRs were present in many individuals. A cluster of highly shared sequence variants was judged likely to represent a technical artifact of the sequencing pipeline. According to a later analysis, most CMV-associated TCR beta chains appeared to be HLA-restricted, and the HLA associations seemed to be driven largely by CMV exposure. The classifier was reported to diagnose cytomegalovirus status with high specificity and sensitivity in both the original and validation cohorts. For the cohort, immune exposure information was limited to CMV serostatus.

The V and J segments used are TRBV5-1 and TRBJ1-1; TRBD1 fits 12 bases in the junction. Source material: PBMCs. The clonotype was recovered from a woman aged 50 to 60 in good health and CMV-seropositive. The DNA reads as follows: TGCGCCAGCAGCCTCGGGACAGGGGGCGTTGGCACTGAAGCTTTCTTT. This yields the protein CASSLGTGGVGTEAFF.